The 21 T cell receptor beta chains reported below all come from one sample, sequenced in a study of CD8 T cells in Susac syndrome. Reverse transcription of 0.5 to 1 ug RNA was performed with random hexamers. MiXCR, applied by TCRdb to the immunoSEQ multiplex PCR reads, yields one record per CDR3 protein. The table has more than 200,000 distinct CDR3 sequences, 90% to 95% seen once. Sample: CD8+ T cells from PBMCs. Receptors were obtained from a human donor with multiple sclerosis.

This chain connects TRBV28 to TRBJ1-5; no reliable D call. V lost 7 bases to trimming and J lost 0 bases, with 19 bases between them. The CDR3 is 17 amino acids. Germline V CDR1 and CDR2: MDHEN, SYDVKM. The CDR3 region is CASNIEGGRDSNQPQHF. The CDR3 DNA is TGTGCCAGCAACATCGAGGGTGGTCGGGATAGCAATCAGCCCCAGCATTTT. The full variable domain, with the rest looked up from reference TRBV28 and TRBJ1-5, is DVKVTQSSRYLVKRTGEKVFLECVQDMDHENMFWYRQDPGLGLRLIYFSYDVKMKEKGDIPEGYSVSREKKERFSLILESASTNQTSMYLCASNIEGGRDSNQPQHFGDGTRLSIL.

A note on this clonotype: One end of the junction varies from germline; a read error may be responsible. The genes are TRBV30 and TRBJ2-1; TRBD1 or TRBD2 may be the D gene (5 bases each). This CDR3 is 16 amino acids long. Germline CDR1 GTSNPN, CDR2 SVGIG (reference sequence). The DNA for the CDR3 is TGTGCCCGGAGTCCCACGGGGCCAGTTCCCTACAATGAGCAGTTCTTC. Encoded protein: CARSPTGPVPYNEQFF.

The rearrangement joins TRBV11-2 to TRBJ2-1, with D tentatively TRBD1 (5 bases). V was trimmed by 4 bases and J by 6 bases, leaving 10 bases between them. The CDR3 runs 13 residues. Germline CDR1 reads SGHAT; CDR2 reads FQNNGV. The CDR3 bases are TGTGCCAGCAGCTCCCTAGGGGTCAATGAGCAGTTCTTC. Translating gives CASSSLGVNEQFF.

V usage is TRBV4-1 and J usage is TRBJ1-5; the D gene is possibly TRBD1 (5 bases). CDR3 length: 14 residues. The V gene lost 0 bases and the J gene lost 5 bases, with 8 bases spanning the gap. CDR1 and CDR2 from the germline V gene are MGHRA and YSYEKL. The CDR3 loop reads CASSQETGHQPQHF. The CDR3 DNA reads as TGCGCCAGCAGCCAAGAAACAGGACATCAGCCCCAGCATTTT.

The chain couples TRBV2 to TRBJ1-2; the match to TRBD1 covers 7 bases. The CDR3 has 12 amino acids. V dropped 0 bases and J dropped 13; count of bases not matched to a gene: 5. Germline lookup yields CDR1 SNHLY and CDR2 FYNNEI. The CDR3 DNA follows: TGTGCCAGCAGTGAAGCGGGGGACAGTTGCACCTTC. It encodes CASSEAGDSCTF.

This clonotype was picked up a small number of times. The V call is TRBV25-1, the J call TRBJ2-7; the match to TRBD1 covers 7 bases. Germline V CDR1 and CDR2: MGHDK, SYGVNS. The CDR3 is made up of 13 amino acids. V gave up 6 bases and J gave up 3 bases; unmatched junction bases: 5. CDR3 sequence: CASSGTEYYEQYF. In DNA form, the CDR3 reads TGTGCCAGCAGCGGGACAGAGTACTACGAGCAGTACTTC.

The DNA of the CDR3 is TGTGCCAGCAGCGAGCTAGGGGGACTGTTCACAGATACGCAGTATTTT. Translated: CASSELGGLFTDTQYF. The J gene is TRBJ2-3, the V gene TRBV11-1; the D call may be TRBD1 or TRBD2 (6 bases each). The germline CDR1 and CDR2 sequences are SGHAT and FQDESV (reference sequence). This CDR3 is 16 amino acids long. V dropped 5 bases and J dropped 2 bases, with 17 bases sitting between them.

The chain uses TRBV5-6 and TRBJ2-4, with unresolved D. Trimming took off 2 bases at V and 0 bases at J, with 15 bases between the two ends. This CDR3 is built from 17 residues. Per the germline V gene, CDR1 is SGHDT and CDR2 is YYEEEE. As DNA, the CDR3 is TGTGCCAGCAGCTTAAATTCGCAGGCGCTAGCCAAAAACATTCAGTACTTC. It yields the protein CASSLNSQALAKNIQYF.

CDR3 DNA: TGCAGCGTTGTATGGACTAGCGGAGGGGAGACCCAGTACTTC. This encodes CSVVWTSGGETQYF. J is TRBJ2-5 and V is TRBV29-1; 10 nucleotides agree with TRBD2. Germline values: CDR1 SQVTM, CDR2 ANQGSEA. The CDR3 length is 14 residues. V shed 4 bases and J 5 bases; nucleotides not matched to a gene: 7. Looking up the rest from reference TRBV29-1 and TRBJ2-5 gives the full variable domain: SAVISQKPSRDICQRGTSLTIQCQVDSQVTMMFWYRQQPGQSLTLIATANQGSEATYESGFVIDKFPISRPNLTFSTLTVSNMSPEDSSIYLCSVVWTSGGETQYFGPGTRLLVL.

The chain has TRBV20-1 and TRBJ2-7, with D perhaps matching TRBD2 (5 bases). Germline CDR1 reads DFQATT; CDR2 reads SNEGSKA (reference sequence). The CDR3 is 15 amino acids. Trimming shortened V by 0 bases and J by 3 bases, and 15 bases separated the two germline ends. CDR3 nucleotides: TGCAGTGCTAGAGACGCGGAGGAGGTGGACTACGAGCAGTACTTC. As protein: CSARDAEEVDYEQYF.

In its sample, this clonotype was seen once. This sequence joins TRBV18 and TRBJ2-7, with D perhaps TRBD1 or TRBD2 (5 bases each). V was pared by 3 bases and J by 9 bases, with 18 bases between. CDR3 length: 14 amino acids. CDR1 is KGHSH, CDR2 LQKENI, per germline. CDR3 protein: CASSPGTGTNPQYF. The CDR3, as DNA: TGTGCCAGCTCACCCGGGACGGGGACGAATCCGCAGTACTTC.

The CDR3 is CASSLWRRGSYNEQFF. CDR3 sequence (DNA): TGTGCCAGCAGTTTATGGCGACGGGGCTCCTACAATGAGCAGTTCTTC. The gene calls are TRBV27 and TRBJ2-1; D is possibly TRBD2 (5 bases). This CDR3 is 16 amino acids long. Germline V gives CDR1 MNHEY, CDR2 SMNVEV (reference sequence). V lost 1 base and J 0 bases, leaving 10 bases between the germline ends.

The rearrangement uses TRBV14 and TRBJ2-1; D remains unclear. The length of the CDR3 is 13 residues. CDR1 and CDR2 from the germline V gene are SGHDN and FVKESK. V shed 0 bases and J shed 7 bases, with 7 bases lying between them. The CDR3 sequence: CASSQDWGNEQFF. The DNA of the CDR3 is TGTGCCAGCAGCCAAGATTGGGGAAATGAGCAGTTCTTC.

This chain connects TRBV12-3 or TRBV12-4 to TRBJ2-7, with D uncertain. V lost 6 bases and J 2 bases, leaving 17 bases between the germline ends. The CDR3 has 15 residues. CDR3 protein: CASSLRQVWPYEQYF. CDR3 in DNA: TGTGCCAGCAGCCTAAGGCAGGTGTGGCCCTACGAGCAGTACTTC.

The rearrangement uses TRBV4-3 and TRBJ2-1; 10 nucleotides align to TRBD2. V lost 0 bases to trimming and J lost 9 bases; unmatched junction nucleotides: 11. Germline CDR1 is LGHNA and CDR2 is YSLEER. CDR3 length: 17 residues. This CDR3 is CASSQDWLAGVSSEQFF. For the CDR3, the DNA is TGCGCCAGCAGCCAAGATTGGCTAGCGGGAGTCTCCAGTGAGCAGTTCTTC.

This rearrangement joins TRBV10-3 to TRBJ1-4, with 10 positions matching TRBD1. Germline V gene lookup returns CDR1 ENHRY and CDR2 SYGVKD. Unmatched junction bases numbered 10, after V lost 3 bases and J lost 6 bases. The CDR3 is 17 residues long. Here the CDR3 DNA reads TGTGCCATCAGTGAATCCCCCGGGACAGGGGTCTATGAAAAACTGTTTTTT. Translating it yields CAISESPGTGVYEKLFF.

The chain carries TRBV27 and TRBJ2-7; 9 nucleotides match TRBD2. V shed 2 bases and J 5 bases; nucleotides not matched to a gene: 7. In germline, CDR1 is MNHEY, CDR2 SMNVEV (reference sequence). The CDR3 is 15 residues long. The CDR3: CASSLGETSGDEQYF. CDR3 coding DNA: TGTGCCAGCAGTTTAGGGGAGACTAGCGGTGACGAGCAGTACTTC.

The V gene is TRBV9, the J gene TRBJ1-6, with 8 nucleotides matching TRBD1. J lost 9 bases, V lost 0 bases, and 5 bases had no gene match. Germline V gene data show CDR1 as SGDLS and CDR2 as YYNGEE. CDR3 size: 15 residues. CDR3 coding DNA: TGTGCCAGCAGCGTAGGAGGGACAGGTGCTTCACCCCTCCACTTT. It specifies CASSVGGTGASPLHF.

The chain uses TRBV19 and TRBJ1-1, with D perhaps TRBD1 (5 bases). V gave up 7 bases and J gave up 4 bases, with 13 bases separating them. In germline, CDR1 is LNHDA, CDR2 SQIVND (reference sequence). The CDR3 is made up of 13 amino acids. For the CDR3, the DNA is TGTGCCAGTATGGGGCAGGTCGGCACTGAAGCTTTCTTT. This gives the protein CASMGQVGTEAFF.

The CDR3 DNA reads as TGTGCCAGCAGCTCGGCGTCCGGGGCCAACGTCCTGACTTTC. Its translation is CASSSASGANVLTF. The chain combines TRBV7-6 with TRBJ2-6, with D unresolved. Between the trimmed V and J ends, which lost 4 bases and 4 bases, there was a span of 8 bases. The germline CDR1 and CDR2 sequences are SGHVS and FNYEAQ. This CDR3 comprises 14 residues. The variable domain in full, with the rest retrieved from reference TRBV7-6 and TRBJ2-6, is GAGVSQSPRYKVTKRGQDVALRCDPISGHVSLYWYRQALGQGPEFLTYFNYEAQQDKSGLPNDRFSAERPEGSISTLTIQRTEQRDSAMYRCASSSASGANVLTFGAGSRLTVL.

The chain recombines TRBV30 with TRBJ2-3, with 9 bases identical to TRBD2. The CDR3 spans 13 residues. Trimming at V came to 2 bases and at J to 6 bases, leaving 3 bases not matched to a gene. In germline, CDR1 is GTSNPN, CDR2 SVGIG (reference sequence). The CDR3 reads CAWSMAGGDTQYF. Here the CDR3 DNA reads TGTGCCTGGAGTATGGCGGGGGGGGATACGCAGTATTTT.